Presented here are 21 T cell receptor beta chains from one specimen sequenced in a study of cytomegalovirus exposure and HLA in healthy donors. The PCR made use of 60 Vbeta and 13 Jbeta primers. Produced via immunoSEQ multiplex PCR; TCRdb's table is partial and in-frame only. Here the sample spans about 140,000 clones, about three quarters being singletons. Sequencing used PBMCs. The receptors were gathered from a woman aged 40 to 50 in good health and CMV-seronegative.

The V gene is TRBV4-3, the J gene TRBJ2-1, with TRBD2 matching over 9 bases. Germline loops: CDR1 LGHNA, CDR2 YSLEER. There are 17 residues in the CDR3. V trimming: 0 bases; J trimming: 7 bases; junction bases outside the gene matches: 10. CDR3 loop: CASSQDRSLAGSNEQFF. The CDR3 coding sequence is TGCGCCAGCAGCCAAGATAGAAGTCTAGCGGGGTCTAATGAGCAGTTCTTC.

This rearrangement joins TRBV11-2 to TRBJ1-5; D not certain. Trimming stripped 1 base from V and 3 bases from J, with 4 bases between. Germline lookup yields CDR1 SGHAT and CDR2 FQNNGV. The CDR3 length is 13 residues. This CDR3 reads CASSLGYNQPQHF. CDR3 nucleotides: TGTGCCAGCAGCTTAGGTTACAATCAGCCCCAGCATTTT.

This rearrangement joins TRBV6-5 to TRBJ2-7; D remains unclear. Germline V lookup: CDR1 MNHEY, CDR2 SVGAGI. This CDR3 contains 14 residues. Trimming stripped 0 bases from V and 2 bases from J, with 8 bases between. The CDR3 loop reads CASSYSSGTYEQYF. The DNA for the CDR3 is TGTGCCAGCAGTTACTCCTCAGGTACCTACGAGCAGTACTTC.

The chain recombines TRBV11-2 with TRBJ1-1; maybe TRBD1 (6 bases). The V and J ends lost 5 bases and 5 bases respectively, with 18 bases between them. Germline assignment: CDR1 SGHAT and CDR2 FQNNGV. The CDR3 contains 15 residues. CDR3 bases: TGTGCCAGCAGCCAGGACAGTTATAAGGGTACTGAAGCTTTCTTT. Protein: CASSQDSYKGTEAFF.

The chain links TRBV5-1 to TRBJ2-5, with 14 bases lining up with TRBD2. The CDR3 spans 16 residues. Trimming removed 3 bases from V and 5 bases from J; junction bases left unmatched: 6. The V gene's germline CDR1 is SGHRS and CDR2 YFSETQ. This CDR3 reads CASSSGLAGGAETQYF. CDR3 in DNA: TGCGCCAGCAGCTCAGGACTAGCGGGGGGCGCGGAGACCCAGTACTTC.

The table lists this clone with a few counts. The V and J genes are TRBV6-1 and TRBJ2-7, with 9 positions matching TRBD2. The trim removed 1 base at V and 2 bases at J, leaving 3 bases unmatched. The CDR3 spans 15 residues. Germline CDR1 reads MNHNS; CDR2 reads SASEGT. The CDR3 loop reads CASSEGSGGTYEQYF. CDR3 DNA: TGTGCCAGCAGTGAAGGAAGCGGGGGGACCTACGAGCAGTACTTC.

The chain carries TRBV6-5 and TRBJ1-1, with D maybe TRBD1 (6 bases). Trimming cost V 6 bases and J 1 base, with 12 bases left between them. The CDR3 contains 14 residues. Germline V gives CDR1 MNHEY, CDR2 SVGAGI. The chain's CDR3 is CASRYRTANTEAFF. The CDR3, as DNA: TGTGCCAGCAGATACAGGACAGCGAACACTGAAGCTTTCTTT.

This clone was recorded a few times. The J gene is TRBJ2-2, the V gene TRBV5-5; TRBD2 might be the D (6 bases). CDR3 length equals 16 residues. Germline V gene data show CDR1 as SGHKS and CDR2 as YYEKEE (reference sequence). Trimming took 0 bases from V and 5 from J, leaving 14 bases between them. DNA of the CDR3: TGTGCCAGCAGCTTGGTGTCAGGTGGAGGGACCGGGGAGCTGTTTTTT. Translated, it gives CASSLVSGGGTGELFF.

DNA of the CDR3: TGTGCCAGCAGTGAGACAGGGACCCCCAGCGGAAACACCATATATTTT. This encodes CASSETGTPSGNTIYF. The genes are TRBV6-1 and TRBJ1-3; TRBD1 aligns across 7 bases. The germline V gene has CDR1 MNHNS and CDR2 SASEGT. V lost 3 bases to trimming and J lost 4 bases; unmatched junction nucleotides: 9. The CDR3 runs 16 residues.

The CDR3 nucleotides read TGTGCCAGCAGTTTACACAGTTCGAACACTGAAGCTTTCTTT. Protein: CASSLHSSNTEAFF. The genes are TRBV28 and TRBJ1-1; D remains unclear. Germline V CDR1 and CDR2: MDHEN, SYDVKM. The germline V and J ends were trimmed by 2 bases and 1 base, with 8 bases remaining between them. The CDR3 has 14 amino acids. Supplemented by reference TRBV28 and TRBJ1-1, the full variable domain reads DVKVTQSSRYLVKRTGEKVFLECVQDMDHENMFWYRQDPGLGLRLIYFSYDVKMKEKGDIPEGYSVSREKKERFSLILESASTNQTSMYLCASSLHSSNTEAFFGQGTRLTVV.

The chain joins TRBV27 to TRBJ2-5; the match to TRBD1 covers 7 bases. CDR1 and CDR2 (germline): MNHEY, SMNVEV (reference sequence). This CDR3 has 14 amino acids. V trimming: 5 bases; J trimming: 5 bases; junction bases outside the gene matches: 8. CDR3 protein: CASSPGQVGETQYF. The CDR3, as DNA: TGTGCCAGCAGTCCCGGACAGGTCGGGGAGACCCAGTACTTC.

This clone was counted between two and nine times. The rearrangement links TRBV7-8 to TRBJ1-1, with D tentatively TRBD1 (6 bases). V dropped 1 base and J dropped 0 bases, with 12 bases sitting between them. CDR1 SGHVS and CDR2 FQNEAQ come from the germline V gene. There are 16 residues in the CDR3. The chain's CDR3 is CASSLDGTPMNTEAFF. In DNA form, the CDR3 reads TGTGCCAGCAGCTTAGATGGGACACCAATGAACACTGAAGCTTTCTTT.

V gene TRBV6-5 combines with J gene TRBJ1-6; D is possibly TRBD1 (6 bases). The CDR3 sequence is 14 residues long. Between the trimmed V and J ends, which lost 6 bases and 7 bases, there was a span of 13 bases. The V gene's germline CDR1 is MNHEY and CDR2 SVGAGI. The CDR3 bases are TGTGCCAGCAGGATCGGACAGACCAATTCACCCCTCCACTTT. Amino acid sequence: CASRIGQTNSPLHF.

This sequence joins TRBV6-1 and TRBJ1-1; D remains unclear. Trimming removed 2 bases at V and 7 bases at J, with 11 bases between. CDR1 and CDR2 from the germline V gene are MNHNS and SASEGT. This CDR3 is built from 13 residues. The CDR3 sequence is CASSEYETREAFF. CDR3 DNA: TGTGCCAGCAGTGAATACGAGACACGTGAAGCTTTCTTT.

CDR3 DNA sequence: TGTGCCAGCAGCGTAGAGGGGGGGACTTATAATGAAAAACTGTTTTTT. Its translation: CASSVEGGTYNEKLFF. The chain uses TRBV9 and TRBJ1-4; perhaps TRBD1 as D (6 bases). V lost 0 bases and J lost 4, with 13 bases in between. Germline V gives CDR1 SGDLS, CDR2 YYNGEE. The CDR3 runs to 16 residues.

V and J are TRBV19 and TRBJ2-3, with 12 positions matching TRBD2. The V gene end was trimmed by 5 bases and the J gene end by 3 bases; junction bases not matched to a gene: 3. The CDR3 is 15 amino acids. In germline, CDR1 is LNHDA, CDR2 SQIVND (reference sequence). The CDR3 protein is CASSLTSGGTDTQYF. The CDR3 DNA reads as TGTGCCAGTAGTTTAACTAGCGGGGGGACAGATACGCAGTATTTT.

The chain uses TRBV4-1 and TRBJ1-3, with D possibly TRBD1 on 5 matching bases. From germline, CDR1 is MGHRA and CDR2 YSYEKL. Trimming shortened V by 3 bases and J by 0 bases, and 12 bases separated the two germline ends. CDR3 length equals 16 residues. CDR3: CASSHETEYSGNTIYF. The DNA of the CDR3 is TGCGCCAGCAGCCATGAGACAGAGTACTCTGGAAACACCATATATTTT.

The J gene is TRBJ2-3, the V gene TRBV7-2; D may be TRBD1 (5 bases). With 1 base removed from V and 5 bases from J, the gap between germline ends came to 7 bases. The CDR3 sequence is 13 residues long. CDR1 and CDR2 (germline): SGHTA, FQGNSA. The DNA of the CDR3 is TGTGCCAGCAGCTTAGGCAGGGAAGATACGCAGTATTTT. Amino acid sequence: CASSLGREDTQYF.

Only a few counts were recorded for this clone. This chain uses TRBV2 with TRBJ1-2; D might be TRBD1 (5 bases). The germline CDR1 and CDR2 sequences are SNHLY and FYNNEI. The V end lost 2 bases, the J end lost 8 bases, and 12 bases lay between the germline ends. The length of the CDR3 is 13 residues. CDR3 protein: CASSELQGGGYTF. The DNA of the CDR3 is TGTGCCAGCAGTGAACTCCAGGGAGGAGGCTACACCTTC.

The CDR3 DNA sequence: TGCGCCAGCAGTCCAGCTAGCTCCCGGGGTTTCCAGTACTTC. Amino acid sequence: CASSPASSRGFQYF. The genes are TRBV10-2 and TRBJ2-5; D perhaps matches TRBD2 (5 bases). From germline, CDR1 is WSHSY and CDR2 SAAADI. Trimming took off 5 bases at V and 10 bases at J, with 20 bases between the two ends. The CDR3 covers 14 residues.

The CDR3 DNA sequence: TGTGCTAGTGGTTTGGTACGATCGACCGGGGATCAGCCCCAGCATTTT. It specifies CASGLVRSTGDQPQHF. The V and J genes are TRBV12-5 and TRBJ1-5, with D uncertain. Per the germline V gene, CDR1 is LGHNT and CDR2 is FRNRAP. This CDR3 contains 16 residues. Trimming stripped 0 bases from V and 5 bases from J, with 14 bases between.